Following are 19 T cell receptor beta chains from one sample sequenced in a study of blood T cell repertoires in COVID-19 (dated by TCRdb to 2018 to 2021). The library came from the immunoSEQ multiplex PCR assay. As stored in TCRdb, this immuneACCESS dataset retains in-frame rearrangements with V and J assigned. A fraction of the clones does not appear; measured against another copy, unresolved V genes explain less than half of the discrepancy, and the remainder lacks a known reason. Present in this sample are about 190,000 clones, roughly 82% of which were seen just once. Approximately 8.1% of the sample comes from the top ten. The sequenced material came from peripheral blood. These receptors were collected from a woman between 55 and 75 years old with COVID-19, enrolled during active disease.

The sample holds many counts of this clone. The chain has TRBV15 and TRBJ1-3; no firm D call. CDR3 size: 16 residues. Germline V CDR1 and CDR2: LNHNV, YYDKDF (reference sequence). Trimming removed 1 base from V and 1 base from J, with 11 bases in between. CDR3 region: CATSRATVGSGNTIYF. CDR3 coding DNA: TGTGCCACCAGCAGAGCCACAGTAGGATCTGGAAACACCATATATTTT. Full variable domain (rest looked up from reference TRBV15 and TRBJ1-3): DAMVIQNPRYQVTQFGKPVTLSCSQTLNHNVMYWYQQKSSQAPKLLFHYYDKDFNNEADTPDNFQSRRPNTSFCFLDIRSPGLGDTAMYLCATSRATVGSGNTIYFGEGSWLTVV.

The gene calls are TRBV2 and TRBJ1-1; 11 bases match TRBD1. Per germline, CDR1 SNHLY and CDR2 FYNNEI. The junction had 7 bases not matched to a gene; V was cut back by 6 bases and J by 7 bases. There are 14 residues in the CDR3. The CDR3 sequence is CASRVDRGLGEAFF. CDR3 coding DNA: TGTGCCAGCAGGGTGGACAGGGGGCTTGGTGAAGCTTTCTTT.

The V gene is TRBV6-1, the J gene TRBJ1-6; 9 bases map to TRBD1. CDR1 is MNHNS and CDR2 is SASEGT in the germline V gene. Trimming took 3 bases from V and 8 from J; bases not matched to a gene: 2. This CDR3 has 14 residues. The DNA for the CDR3 is TGTGCCAGCAGTGAGGGACAGGGCTATTCACCCCTCCACTTT. This gives the protein CASSEGQGYSPLHF.

The chain uses TRBV28 and TRBJ1-6; a weak D match, TRBD1 (6 bases). This CDR3 spans 14 amino acids. The V gene lost 6 bases and the J gene lost 11 bases, with 17 bases spanning the gap. Germline lookup yields CDR1 MDHEN and CDR2 SYDVKM. CDR3: CASSGGQSSAPLHF. The CDR3 DNA is TGTGCCAGCAGCGGAGGACAGTCCTCGGCACCCCTCCACTTT.

V and J are TRBV28 and TRBJ1-4; TRBD1 agrees at 7 bases. This CDR3 contains 16 residues. The V gene's germline CDR1 is MDHEN and CDR2 SYDVKM. V trimming: 4 bases; J trimming: 8 bases; junction bases outside the gene matches: 13. The CDR3: CASSSLHRGRVEKLFF. CDR3 coding DNA: TGTGCCAGCAGTTCCCTCCACAGGGGAAGAGTCGAAAAACTGTTTTTT.

The rearrangement uses TRBV3-1 (or the pseudogene TRBV3-2) and TRBJ1-6; D not certain. This CDR3 has 14 amino acids. Germline V gene data show CDR1 as LGHDT and CDR2 as YNNKEL (reference sequence). With 4 bases removed from V and 6 bases from J, the gap between germline ends came to 10 bases. CDR3 protein: CASSPRVANSPLHF. DNA for the CDR3: TGTGCCAGCAGCCCCCGGGTTGCTAATTCACCCCTCCACTTT.

This clone showed up many times. The CDR3 spells CASSRRGSLSGYTF. The CDR3 nucleotides read TGTGCCAGCTCACGCCGGGGGTCGTTGAGTGGCTACACCTTC. The chain has TRBV6-5 and TRBJ1-2; D is perhaps TRBD1 (5 bases). Trimming shortened V by 8 bases and J by 7 bases, and 20 bases separated the two germline ends. The CDR3 is 14 amino acids. Looked up from germline, CDR1 is MNHEY and CDR2 is SVGAGI.

This clone was picked up one time. V gene TRBV7-9 combines with J gene TRBJ2-5; D might be TRBD2 (5 bases). CDR1 SEHNR and CDR2 FQNEAQ come from the germline V gene (reference sequence). The CDR3 sequence is 12 residues long. The V end lost 10 bases, the J end lost 1 base, and 10 bases lay between the germline ends. The CDR3 nucleotides read TGTGCCACCGGACTTAGCCAAGAGACCCAGTACTTC. Encoded protein: CATGLSQETQYF. Variable domain in full (rest from reference TRBV7-9 and TRBJ2-5): DTGVSQNPRHKITKRGQNVTFRCDPISEHNRLYWYRQTLGQGPEFLTYFQNEAQLEKSRLLSDRFSAERPKGSFSTLEIQRTEQGDSAMYLCATGLSQETQYFGPGTRLLVL.

V is TRBV4-3 and J is TRBJ1-1; D ambiguous. Looked up from germline, CDR1 is LGHNA and CDR2 is YSLEER. The ends were cut back, 1 base at V and 0 bases at J, with 6 bases in the middle. There are 14 residues in the CDR3. The CDR3 region has the DNA TGCGCCAGCAGCCAAGGACAACTGAACACTGAAGCTTTCTTT. Residues: CASSQGQLNTEAFF.

The chain combines TRBV6-5 with TRBJ1-4; perhaps TRBD1 as D (6 bases). Per germline, CDR1 MNHEY and CDR2 SVGAGI. V dropped 4 bases and J dropped 7 bases, with 19 bases sitting between them. The CDR3 runs 16 residues. CDR3 sequence reads: CASSFSFRGRGEKLFF. Written as DNA, the CDR3 is TGTGCCAGCAGTTTTTCTTTCAGGGGAAGGGGTGAAAAACTGTTTTTT.

This clone appeared a single time. The J gene is TRBJ2-1, the V gene TRBV29-1; 8 nucleotides line up with TRBD2. Germline V gene lookup returns CDR1 SQVTM and CDR2 ANQGSEA. The CDR3 covers 12 residues. After removal of 7 bases from V and 12 bases from J, the junction contained 11 bases not matched to a gene. The CDR3 spells CSGTLGLVGQFF. The CDR3 DNA is TGCAGCGGGACCCTGGGACTAGTCGGGCAGTTCTTC.

A few counts support this clone. This chain links TRBV3-1 (or the pseudogene TRBV3-2) with TRBJ1-6; 9 bases are a match to TRBD1. Unmatched junction bases numbered 7, after V lost 3 bases and J lost 10 bases. The CDR3 runs to 15 residues. Germline V CDR1 and CDR2: LGHDT, YNNKEL (reference sequence). CDR3 region: CASSQTLTGGSPLHF. DNA for the CDR3: TGTGCCAGCAGCCAGACCTTGACAGGGGGATCACCCCTCCACTTT.

The chain has TRBV10-2 and TRBJ1-4; TRBD1 matches 7 bases. This CDR3 region has 14 residues. Germline trimming cut 7 bases from V and 8 bases from J; bases unmatched to any gene: 10. Germline V gene sequence: CDR1 WSHSY, CDR2 SAAADI. This chain's CDR3 is CASTLDRASEKLFF. In DNA, the CDR3 is TGCGCCAGCACTCTAGACAGGGCCTCCGAAAAACTGTTTTTT.

The rearrangement uses TRBV6-6 and TRBJ2-2; 9 bases are shared with TRBD1. The CDR3 covers 13 residues. The V gene's germline CDR1 is MNHNY and CDR2 SVGAGI (reference sequence). J lost 5 bases, V lost 9 bases, and 4 bases had no gene match. CDR3 protein: CARRDRETGELFF. CDR3 sequence (DNA): TGTGCCAGACGGGACAGGGAGACCGGGGAGCTGTTTTTT.

The chain employs TRBV30 and TRBJ2-1; 9 nucleotides line up with TRBD2. Germline V gene data show CDR1 as GTSNPN and CDR2 as SVGIG (reference sequence). After removal of 0 bases from V and 3 bases from J, the junction contained 12 bases not matched to a gene. The CDR3 is 18 amino acids. CDR3 coding DNA: TGTGCCTGGAGTGTACGGGGTAGCGGGAGCTACGACTACAATGAGCAGTTCTTC. Protein: CAWSVRGSGSYDYNEQFF.

The rearrangement uses TRBV28 and TRBJ2-2; a weak D match, TRBD2 (5 bases). V lost 4 bases and J 6 bases, leaving 15 bases between the germline ends. CDR1 and CDR2 (germline): MDHEN, SYDVKM. The CDR3 sequence is 15 residues long. In nucleotides, the CDR3 is TGTGCCAGCAGTTCAATCGGGATCAGGCCCGGGGAGCTGTTTTTT. Its protein is CASSSIGIRPGELFF. The variable domain in full, completed from reference TRBV28 and TRBJ2-2, reads DVKVTQSSRYLVKRTGEKVFLECVQDMDHENMFWYRQDPGLGLRLIYFSYDVKMKEKGDIPEGYSVSREKKERFSLILESASTNQTSMYLCASSSIGIRPGELFFGEGSRLTVL.

The chain uses TRBV5-6 and TRBJ1-4; a weak D match, TRBD1 (5 bases). Deletions cut 0 bases from V and 6 bases from J, with 15 bases between. The germline CDR1 and CDR2 sequences are SGHDT and YYEEEE. The CDR3 spans 16 residues. CDR3: CASSLAGTGGDEKLFF. DNA for the CDR3: TGTGCCAGCAGCTTGGCGGGGACTGGGGGAGATGAAAAACTGTTTTTT.

The chain couples TRBV6-2 or TRBV6-3 to TRBJ1-6; tentatively, D is TRBD1 (5 bases). The V gene's germline CDR1 is MNHEY and CDR2 SVGEGT. Trimming took off 5 bases at V and 6 bases at J, with 14 bases between the two ends. CDR3 size: 15 residues. CDR3 region: CASSQGGTPNSPLHF. CDR3 nucleotide sequence: TGTGCCAGCAGTCAAGGCGGGACTCCTAATTCACCCCTCCACTTT.

The gene calls are TRBV10-2 and TRBJ1-6, with a possible D match to TRBD1 (5 bases). V was shortened by 7 bases and J by 2 bases, with 9 bases between the two germline ends. The germline V gene encodes CDR1 WSHSY and CDR2 SAAADI. There are 14 residues in the CDR3. Here the CDR3 reads CASTRGTYNSPLHF. The CDR3 nucleotides read TGCGCCAGCACTAGGGGAACCTATAATTCACCCCTCCACTTT.